This T cell receptor beta chain was recorded in a study of early stage breast cancer tumors. About the study: Of some 15 invasive breast tumors, about twelve were hormone receptor-positive, HER2-negative. Whole-study results and caveats: Compared with adjacent normal breast, tumors showed roughly 2.5-fold denser, more clonal T cells. In about 90% of the 16 patients, blood comparison separated tumor from normal breast.

In the case of this clone: Its target is not known.

Produced via immunoSEQ multiplex PCR; TCRdb's table is partial and in-frame only. The data show 69,000 or so clones, 80% seen once. The material sequenced was blood. This TCR derives from a person in their forties with breast cancer.

CDR3 sequence (DNA): TGTGCCAGCAGCGTCGGGACCGCCTTACGCTTCGTTTACGAGCAGTACTTC. Its translation: CASSVGTALRFVYEQYF. The chain combines TRBV7-9 with TRBJ2-7, with D perhaps TRBD1 or TRBD2 (5 bases each). The V gene's germline CDR1 is SEHNR and CDR2 FQNEAQ (reference sequence). Trimming stripped 5 bases from V and 4 bases from J, with 24 bases between. CDR3 size: 17 residues.